Following are 4 T cell receptor beta chains from one sample sequenced in a study of CD8+ T cells in alopecia areata (dated by TCRdb to 2017 to 2018). Read against the paper, the sample's treatment or condition label means: oral pan-JAK inhibitor, 5-10 mg twice daily. Library preparation used the immunoSEQ multiplex PCR assay. To provide template for TCR sequencing, every sample had RNA extracted and reverse transcribed into cDNA. TCRdb limited this immuneACCESS table to in-frame rearrangements with V and J called. A share of clones is missing; checked studies link under half to unresolved V genes, and the rest is unexplained. This sample gives hundreds of thousands of clones in total; approximately 72% of them show up just once. 0.95% to 1.5% of the sample comes from the top ten. Here the sequenced sample was CD4+ T cells sorted from blood, taken at approximately week 42, from a patient treated with tofacitinib. These TCRs come from a human donor with alopecia areata.

The chain is built from TRBV29-1 and TRBJ2-3, with D perhaps matching TRBD1 or TRBD2 (5 bases each). Germline CDR1 is SQVTM and CDR2 is ANQGSEA. This CDR3 comprises 18 residues. Trimming removed 5 bases at V and 0 bases at J, with 24 bases between. DNA for the CDR3: TGCAGCGTTCGCACCGCATCCGGGACCACAACTAGCACAGATACGCAGTATTTT. This codes for CSVRTASGTTTSTDTQYF.

The chain couples TRBV11-3 to TRBJ1-1; a weak D match, TRBD1 (6 bases). Germline V gives CDR1 SGHNT, CDR2 YENEEA. V was shortened by 5 bases and J by 3 bases, with 16 bases between the two germline ends. The CDR3 runs 15 residues. The chain's CDR3 is CASSGRWRGDTEAFF. The CDR3 DNA is TGTGCCAGCAGCGGTCGTTGGAGGGGGGACACTGAAGCTTTCTTT.

The chain carries TRBV11-3 and TRBJ2-7; 7 bases map to TRBD1. This CDR3 comprises 14 residues. V shed 1 base and J 1 base; nucleotides not matched to a gene: 1. Germline V lookup: CDR1 SGHNT, CDR2 YENEEA. The CDR3 DNA follows: TGTGCCAGCAGCTTAGTACAGGGGTCCTACGAGCAGTACTTC. As protein: CASSLVQGSYEQYF. Filled out from reference TRBV11-3 and TRBJ2-7, the complete variable domain reads EAGVVQSPRYKIIEKKQPVAFWCNPISGHNTLYWYLQNLGQGPELLIRYENEEAVDDSQLPKDRFSAERLKGVDSTLKIQPAELGDSAVYLCASSLVQGSYEQYFGPGTRLTVT.

The CDR3 loop reads CSVGGSGLGDTEAFF. In DNA form, the CDR3 reads TGCAGCGTTGGAGGGTCAGGGCTAGGGGACACTGAAGCTTTCTTT. The rearrangement uses TRBV29-1 and TRBJ1-1, with TRBD1 as a possible D gene (5 bases). Between the trimmed V and J ends, which lost 4 bases and 3 bases, there was a span of 18 bases. CDR1 and CDR2 from the germline V gene are SQVTM and ANQGSEA. CDR3 length: 15 residues.